This T cell receptor (beta chain) came from a study of T cell changes during pregnancy in multiple sclerosis. Assay used: immunoSEQ multiplex PCR; TCRdb lists only in-frame clones, some missing. The sample holds about 40,000 clones, around nine tenths seen once. This clone was counted only a few times. V was cut by 1 base and J by 0 bases, with 8 bases left in between. Germline V gene data show CDR1 as MNHEY and CDR2 as SMNVEV (reference sequence). CDR3 size: 15 residues. This sequence was found in a female donor with multiple sclerosis, enrolled in a pregnancy study. Sample: CD8+ T cells from peripheral blood mononuclear cells, taken before pregnancy. The gene calls are TRBV27 and TRBJ2-3; no clear D. CDR3 protein: CASSLLRMSTDTQYF. The CDR3 DNA follows: TGTGCCAGCAGTTTATTGAGGATGAGCACAGATACGCAGTATTTT.